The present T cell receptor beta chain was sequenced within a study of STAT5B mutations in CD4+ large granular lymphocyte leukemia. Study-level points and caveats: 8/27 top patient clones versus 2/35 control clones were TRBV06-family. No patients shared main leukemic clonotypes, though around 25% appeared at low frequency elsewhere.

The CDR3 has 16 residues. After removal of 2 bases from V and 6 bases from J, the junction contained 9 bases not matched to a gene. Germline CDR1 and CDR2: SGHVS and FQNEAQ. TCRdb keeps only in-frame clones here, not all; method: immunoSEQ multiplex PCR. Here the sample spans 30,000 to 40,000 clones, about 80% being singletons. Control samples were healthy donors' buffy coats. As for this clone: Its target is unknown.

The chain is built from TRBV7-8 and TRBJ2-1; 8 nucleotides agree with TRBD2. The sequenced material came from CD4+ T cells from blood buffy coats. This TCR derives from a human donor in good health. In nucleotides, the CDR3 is TGTGCCAGCAGCTTAAATTATGACGGGGGGGCCAATGAGCAGTTCTTC. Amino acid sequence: CASSLNYDGGANEQFF.